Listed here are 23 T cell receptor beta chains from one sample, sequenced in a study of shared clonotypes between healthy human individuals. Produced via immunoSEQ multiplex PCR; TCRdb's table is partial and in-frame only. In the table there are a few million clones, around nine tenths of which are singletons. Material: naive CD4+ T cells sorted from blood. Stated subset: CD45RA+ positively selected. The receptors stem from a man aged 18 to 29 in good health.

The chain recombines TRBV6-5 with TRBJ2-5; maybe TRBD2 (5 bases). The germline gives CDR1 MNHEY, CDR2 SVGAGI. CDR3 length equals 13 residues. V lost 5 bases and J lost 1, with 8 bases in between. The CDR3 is CASSTRFQETQYF. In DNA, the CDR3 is TGTGCCAGCAGTACTAGATTCCAAGAGACCCAGTACTTC.

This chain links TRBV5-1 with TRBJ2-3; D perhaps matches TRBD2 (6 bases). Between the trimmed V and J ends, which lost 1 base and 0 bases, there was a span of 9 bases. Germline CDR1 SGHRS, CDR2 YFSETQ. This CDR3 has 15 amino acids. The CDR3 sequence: CASSLRGESTDTQYF. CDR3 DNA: TGCGCCAGCAGCTTGCGCGGGGAGAGCACAGATACGCAGTATTTT.

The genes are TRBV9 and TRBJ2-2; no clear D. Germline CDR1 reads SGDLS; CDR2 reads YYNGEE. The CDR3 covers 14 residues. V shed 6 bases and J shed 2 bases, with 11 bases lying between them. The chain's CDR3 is CASTRTGNTGELFF. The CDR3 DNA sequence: TGTGCCAGCACCCGGACCGGTAACACCGGGGAGCTGTTTTTT.

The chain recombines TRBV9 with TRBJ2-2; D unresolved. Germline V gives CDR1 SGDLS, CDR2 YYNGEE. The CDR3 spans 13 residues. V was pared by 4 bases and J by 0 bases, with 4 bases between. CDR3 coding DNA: TGTGCCAGCAGCCCACCGAACACCGGGGAGCTGTTTTTT. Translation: CASSPPNTGELFF. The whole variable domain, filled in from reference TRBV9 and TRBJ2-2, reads DSGVTQTPKHLITATGQRVTLRCSPRSGDLSVYWYQQSLDQGLQFLIQYYNGEERAKGNILERFSAQQFPDLHSELNLSSLELGDSALYFCASSPPNTGELFFGEGSRLTVL.

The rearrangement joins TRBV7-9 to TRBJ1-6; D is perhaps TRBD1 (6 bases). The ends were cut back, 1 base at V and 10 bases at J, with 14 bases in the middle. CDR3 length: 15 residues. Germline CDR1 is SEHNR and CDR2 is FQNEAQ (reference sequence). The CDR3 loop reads CASSLGGGGTSPLHF. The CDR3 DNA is TGTGCCAGCAGCTTAGGTGGGGGGGGCACCTCACCCCTCCACTTT.

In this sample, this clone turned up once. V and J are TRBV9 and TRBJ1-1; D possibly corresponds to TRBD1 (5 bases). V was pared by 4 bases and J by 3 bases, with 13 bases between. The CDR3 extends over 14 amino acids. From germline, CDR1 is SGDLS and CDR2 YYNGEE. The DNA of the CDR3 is TGTGCCAGCAGCTTCAGTGGGGGGGACACTGAAGCTTTCTTT. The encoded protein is CASSFSGGDTEAFF.

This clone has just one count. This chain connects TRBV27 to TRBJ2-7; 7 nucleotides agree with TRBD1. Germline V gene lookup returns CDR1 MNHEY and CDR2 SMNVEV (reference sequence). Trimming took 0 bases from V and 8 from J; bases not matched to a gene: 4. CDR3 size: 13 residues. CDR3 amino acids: CASSLSTGEKQYF. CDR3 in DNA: TGTGCCAGCAGTTTATCTACAGGGGAGAAGCAGTACTTC.

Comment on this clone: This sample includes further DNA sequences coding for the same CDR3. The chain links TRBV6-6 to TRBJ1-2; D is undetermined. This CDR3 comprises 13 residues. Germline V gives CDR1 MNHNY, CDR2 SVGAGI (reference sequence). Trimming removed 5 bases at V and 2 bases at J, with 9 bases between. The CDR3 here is CASSRTGNYGYTF. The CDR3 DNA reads TGTGCCAGCAGTCGGACGGGGAACTATGGCTACACCTTC.

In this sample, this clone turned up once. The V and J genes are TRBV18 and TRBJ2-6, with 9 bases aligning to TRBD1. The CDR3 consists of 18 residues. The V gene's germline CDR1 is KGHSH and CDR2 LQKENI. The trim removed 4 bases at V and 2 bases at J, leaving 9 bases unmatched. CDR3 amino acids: CASSLLGQGPTGANVLTF. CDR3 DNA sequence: TGTGCCAGCTCACTCCTGGGACAGGGCCCAACTGGGGCCAACGTCCTGACTTTC.

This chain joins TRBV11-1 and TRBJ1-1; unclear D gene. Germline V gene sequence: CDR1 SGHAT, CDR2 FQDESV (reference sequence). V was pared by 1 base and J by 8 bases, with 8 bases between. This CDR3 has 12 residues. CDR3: CASSLGLREAFF. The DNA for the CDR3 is TGTGCCAGCAGCTTAGGGTTGCGAGAAGCTTTCTTT.

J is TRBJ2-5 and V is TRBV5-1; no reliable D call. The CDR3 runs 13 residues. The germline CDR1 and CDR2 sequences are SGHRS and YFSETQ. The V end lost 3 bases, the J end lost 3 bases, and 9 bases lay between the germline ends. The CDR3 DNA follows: TGCGCCAGCAGCTACGGCAGTAAAGAGACCCAGTACTTC. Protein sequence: CASSYGSKETQYF. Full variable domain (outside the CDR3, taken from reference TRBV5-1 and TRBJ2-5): KAGVTQTPRYLIKTRGQQVTLSCSPISGHRSVSWYQQTPGQGLQFLFEYFSETQRNKGNFPGRFSGRQFSNSRSEMNVSTLELGDSALYLCASSYGSKETQYFGPGTRLLVL.

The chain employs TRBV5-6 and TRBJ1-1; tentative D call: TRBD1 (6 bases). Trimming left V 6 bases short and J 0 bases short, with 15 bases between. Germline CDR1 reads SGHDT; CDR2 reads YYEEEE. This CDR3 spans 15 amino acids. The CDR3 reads CASTPTDRMNTEAFF. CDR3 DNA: TGTGCCAGCACCCCGACCGACAGGATGAACACTGAAGCTTTCTTT. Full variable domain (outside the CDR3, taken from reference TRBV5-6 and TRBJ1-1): DAGVTQSPTHLIKTRGQQVTLRCSPKSGHDTVSWYQQALGQGPQFIFQYYEEEERQRGNFPDRFSGHQFPNYSSELNVNALLLGDSALYLCASTPTDRMNTEAFFGQGTRLTVV.

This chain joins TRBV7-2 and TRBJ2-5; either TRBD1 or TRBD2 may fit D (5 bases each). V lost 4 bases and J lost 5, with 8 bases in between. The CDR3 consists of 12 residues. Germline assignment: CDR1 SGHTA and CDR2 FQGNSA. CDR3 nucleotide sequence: TGTGCCAGCAGCTCTTGGGGGGAGACCCAGTACTTC. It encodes CASSSWGETQYF. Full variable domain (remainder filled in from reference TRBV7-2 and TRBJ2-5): GAGVSQSPSNKVTEKGKDVELRCDPISGHTALYWYRQSLGQGLEFLIYFQGNSAPDKSGLPSDRFSAERTGGSVSTLTIQRTQQEDSAVYLCASSSWGETQYFGPGTRLLVL.

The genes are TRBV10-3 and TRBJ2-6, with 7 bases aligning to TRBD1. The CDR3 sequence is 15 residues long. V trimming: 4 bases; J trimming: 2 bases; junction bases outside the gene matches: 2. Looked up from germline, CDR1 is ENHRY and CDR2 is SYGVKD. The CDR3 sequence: CAISGTGAGANVLTF. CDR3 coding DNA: TGTGCCATCAGTGGGACAGGAGCTGGGGCCAACGTCCTGACTTTC.

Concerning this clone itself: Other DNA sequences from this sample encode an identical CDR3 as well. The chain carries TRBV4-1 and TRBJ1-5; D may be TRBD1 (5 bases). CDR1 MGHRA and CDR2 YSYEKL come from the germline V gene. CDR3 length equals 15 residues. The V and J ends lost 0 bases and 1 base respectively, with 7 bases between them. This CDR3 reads CASSQDGGSNQPQHF. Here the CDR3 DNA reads TGCGCCAGCAGCCAAGATGGGGGAAGCAATCAGCCCCAGCATTTT.

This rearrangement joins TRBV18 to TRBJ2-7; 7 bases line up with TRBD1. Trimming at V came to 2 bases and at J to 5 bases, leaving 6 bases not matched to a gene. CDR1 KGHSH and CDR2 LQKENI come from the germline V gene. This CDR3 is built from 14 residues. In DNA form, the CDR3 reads TGTGCCAGCTCACCAAAACAGGGGCTCAACGAGCAGTACTTC. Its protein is CASSPKQGLNEQYF.

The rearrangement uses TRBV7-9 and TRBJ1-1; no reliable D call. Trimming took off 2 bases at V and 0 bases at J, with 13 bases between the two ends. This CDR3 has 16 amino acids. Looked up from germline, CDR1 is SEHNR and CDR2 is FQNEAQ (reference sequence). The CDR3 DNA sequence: TGTGCCAGCAGCTTATGGAACACCGGGCTGAACACTGAAGCTTTCTTT. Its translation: CASSLWNTGLNTEAFF.

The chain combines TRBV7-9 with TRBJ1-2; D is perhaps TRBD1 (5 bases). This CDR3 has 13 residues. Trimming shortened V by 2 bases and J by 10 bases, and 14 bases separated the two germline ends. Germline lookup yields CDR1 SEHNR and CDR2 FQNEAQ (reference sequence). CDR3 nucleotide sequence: TGTGCCAGCAGCTTACTCGAGGTCGGGACCTACACCTTC. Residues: CASSLLEVGTYTF. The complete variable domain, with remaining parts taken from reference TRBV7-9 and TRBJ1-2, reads DTGVSQNPRHKITKRGQNVTFRCDPISEHNRLYWYRQTLGQGPEFLTYFQNEAQLEKSRLLSDRFSAERPKGSFSTLEIQRTEQGDSAMYLCASSLLEVGTYTFGSGTRLTVV.

In DNA form, the CDR3 reads TGTGCCAGCAGCGTCGATGACAGGGACACCGGGGAGCTGTTTTTT. Residues: CASSVDDRDTGELFF. The V gene is TRBV11-2, the J gene TRBJ2-2; 7 positions match TRBD1. There are 15 residues in the CDR3. CDR1 SGHAT and CDR2 FQNNGV come from the germline V gene. After removal of 5 bases from V and 3 bases from J, the junction contained 6 bases not matched to a gene.

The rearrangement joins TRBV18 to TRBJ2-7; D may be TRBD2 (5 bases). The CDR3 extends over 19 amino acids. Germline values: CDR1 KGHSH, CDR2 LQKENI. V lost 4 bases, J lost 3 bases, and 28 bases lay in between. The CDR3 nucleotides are TGTGCCAGCTCACAGGGTCCCTTCGGGGTTAGTTCATTCGACTACGAGCAGTACTTC. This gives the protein CASSQGPFGVSSFDYEQYF.

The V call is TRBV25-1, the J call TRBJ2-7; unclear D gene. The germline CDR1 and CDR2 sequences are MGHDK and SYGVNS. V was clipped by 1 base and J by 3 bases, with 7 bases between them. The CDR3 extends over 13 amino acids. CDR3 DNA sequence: TGTGCCAGCAGTGAATGGCAGCACTACGAGCAGTACTTC. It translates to CASSEWQHYEQYF.

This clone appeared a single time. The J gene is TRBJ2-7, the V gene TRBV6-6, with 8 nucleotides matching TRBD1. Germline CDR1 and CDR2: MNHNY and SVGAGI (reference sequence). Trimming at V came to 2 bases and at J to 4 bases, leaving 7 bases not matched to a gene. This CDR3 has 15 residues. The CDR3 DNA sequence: TGTGCCAGCAGTTACGTGGAGACAGGGGTATACGAGCAGTACTTC. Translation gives CASSYVETGVYEQYF.

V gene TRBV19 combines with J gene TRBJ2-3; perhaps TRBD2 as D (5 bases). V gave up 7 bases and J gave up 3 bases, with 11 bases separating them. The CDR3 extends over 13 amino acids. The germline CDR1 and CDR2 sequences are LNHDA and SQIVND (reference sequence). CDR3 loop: CASTPGRTDTQYF. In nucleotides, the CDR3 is TGTGCCAGTACCCCGGGGAGAACAGATACGCAGTATTTT. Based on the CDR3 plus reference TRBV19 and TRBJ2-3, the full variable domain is DGGITQSPKYLFRKEGQNVTLSCEQNLNHDAMYWYRQDPGQGLRLIYYSQIVNDFQKGDIAEGYSVSREKKESFPLTVTSAQKNPTAFYLCASTPGRTDTQYFGPGTRLTVL.